This T cell receptor (beta chain) was retrieved from a study of cytomegalovirus exposure and HLA in healthy donors. Vbeta (60) and Jbeta (13) primers were used in the PCR. Repertoires were generated with immunoSEQ multiplex PCR, while TCRdb's copy carries only in-frame clones and drops some. Found here are 150,000 to 200,000 clones, roughly 77% of them singletons; the top ten hold approximately 2%. The study's findings and limits: An analysis was carried out at a later point. It showed that HLA-associated TCR beta chains were more clonally expanded than equally common non-associated chains.

For this clone: Its antigen remains unidentified.

Trimming cost V 5 bases and J 5 bases; bases outside gene matches: 8. Germline V CDR1 and CDR2: SGHVS, FQNEAQ. This CDR3 has 15 amino acids. The genes are TRBV7-8 and TRBJ2-5, with 10 positions matching TRBD1. This TCR derives from a woman under 30 in good health and CMV-seronegative. Sequenced input: PBMCs. CDR3 DNA sequence: TGTGCCAGCAGCGATACACCGGGACAGGGGGAGACCCAGTACTTC. Translation: CASSDTPGQGETQYF.